The sequence of this T cell receptor (beta chain) was determined in a study of T cell repertoires in cytomegalovirus infection (dated by TCRdb to the late 2010s). For the study in its entirety: Recently identified HLA-C-restricted CMV epitopes, whose presentation resists viral immunomodulation, were targeted by peptide stimulations together with well-studied HLA-B-restricted epitopes. Donor HLA type was relevant to the analysis, because carriage of CMV infection together with the matching HLA type was indicated by public TCR beta signatures. What the work shows at the level of the full study, not this receptor alone: In the ex vivo response, HLA-C-restricted CMV-specific TCR beta clonotypes were dominant, and in two of eight donors the single most frequent clonotype came from this HLA-C-restricted group. Cumulative frequency of public TCR beta family members discriminated carriers of CMV infection plus the relevant HLA type in this cohort and an independent approximately 360-donor cohort.

The intended sense of this specimen's treatment or condition label: in vitro stimulation with specific CMV peptide epitopes to enrich CMV-specific T cells. As concerns this clonotype: This receptor's antigen is unknown. Base qualities are not provided; no much larger clone lies one nucleotide away.

The trim is 6 bases for V and 6 bases for J, with a gap of 15 bases between the germline ends. Based on the germline V gene, the CDR1 and CDR2 sequences are MNHEY and SVGEGT. The CDR3 goes from the cysteine to the valine over 13 residues. The CDR3 DNA has 39 bases and is translated from base 1. Instrument on record: Illumina HiSeq 1500. The public sequencing data were trimmed at Q25 with fastp and processed into clonotypes with MiXCR by TCRdb, which kept only in-frame beta chains. Rows with a matching CDR3 protein are joined into one entry that keeps the most common DNA and genes. A total of approximately 770,000 distinct CDR3 sequences appear in this sample, almost 30% of them only once. Over 10% of the sample rests with the top ten.

The V and J segments used are TRBV6-2 or TRBV6-3 and TRBJ2-7, with a weak D call of TRBD1 (5 bases match). The TCR originated in a human donor in good health (CMV status not recorded). Some clones in this sample may be carry-over from other donors' samples. The sequencing here drew on cultured CD8+ T cells from PBMCs, taken from culture after CMV antigen stimulation. This receptor carries the CDR3 CASRISTGFEQYV. DNA sequence: TGTGCCAGCAGAATCTCAACAGGTTTCGAGCAGTACGTC.